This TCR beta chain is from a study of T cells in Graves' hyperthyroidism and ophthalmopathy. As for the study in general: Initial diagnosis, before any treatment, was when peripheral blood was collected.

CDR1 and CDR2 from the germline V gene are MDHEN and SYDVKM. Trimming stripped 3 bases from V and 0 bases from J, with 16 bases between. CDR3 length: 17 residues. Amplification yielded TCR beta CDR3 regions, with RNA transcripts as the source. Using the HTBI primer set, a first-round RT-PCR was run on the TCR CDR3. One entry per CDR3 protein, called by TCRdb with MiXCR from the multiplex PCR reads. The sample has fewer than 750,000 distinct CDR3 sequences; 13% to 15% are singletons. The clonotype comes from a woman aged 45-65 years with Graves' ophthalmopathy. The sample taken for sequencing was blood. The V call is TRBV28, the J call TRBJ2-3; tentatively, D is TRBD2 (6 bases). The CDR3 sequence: CASSLIWRASSTDTQYF. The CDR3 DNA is TGTGCCAGCAGTTTGATTTGGAGGGCTTCTAGCACAGATACGCAGTATTTT.